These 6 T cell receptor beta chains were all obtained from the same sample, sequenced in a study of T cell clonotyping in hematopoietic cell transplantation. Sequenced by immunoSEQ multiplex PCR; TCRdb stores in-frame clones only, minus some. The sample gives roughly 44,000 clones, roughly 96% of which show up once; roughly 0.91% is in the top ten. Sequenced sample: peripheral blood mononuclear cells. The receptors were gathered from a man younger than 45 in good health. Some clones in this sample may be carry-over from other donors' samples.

The CDR3 nucleotides are TGTGCCAGCAGCTTAGAACTAGCGGGGGGCACAGATACGCAGTATTTT. Translated: CASSLELAGGTDTQYF. J is TRBJ2-3 and V is TRBV7-2; 11 bases map to TRBD2. Germline V gene sequence: CDR1 SGHTA, CDR2 FQGNSA. V lost 1 base, J lost 1 base, and 1 base stayed unmatched. This CDR3 has 16 residues.

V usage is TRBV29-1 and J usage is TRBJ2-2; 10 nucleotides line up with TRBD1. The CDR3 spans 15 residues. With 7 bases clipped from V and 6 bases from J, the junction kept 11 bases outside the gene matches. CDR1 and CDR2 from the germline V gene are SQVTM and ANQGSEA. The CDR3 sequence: CSARQGANVAGELFF. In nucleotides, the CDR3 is TGCAGCGCTCGACAGGGGGCGAATGTGGCCGGGGAGCTGTTTTTT.

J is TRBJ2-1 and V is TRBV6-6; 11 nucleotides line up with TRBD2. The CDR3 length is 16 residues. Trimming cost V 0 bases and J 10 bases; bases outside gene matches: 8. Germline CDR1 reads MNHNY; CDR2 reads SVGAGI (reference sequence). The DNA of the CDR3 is TGTGCCAGCAGTTACTCTCTAGCGGGAGGCCCCGGAGAGCAGTTCTTC. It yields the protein CASSYSLAGGPGEQFF.

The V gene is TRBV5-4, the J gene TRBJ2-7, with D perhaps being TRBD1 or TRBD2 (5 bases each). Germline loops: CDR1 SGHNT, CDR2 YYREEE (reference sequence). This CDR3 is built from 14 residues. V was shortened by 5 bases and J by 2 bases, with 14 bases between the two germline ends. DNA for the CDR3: TGTGCCAGCAGGCACCGGGACGGAACCTACGAGCAGTACTTC. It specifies CASRHRDGTYEQYF.

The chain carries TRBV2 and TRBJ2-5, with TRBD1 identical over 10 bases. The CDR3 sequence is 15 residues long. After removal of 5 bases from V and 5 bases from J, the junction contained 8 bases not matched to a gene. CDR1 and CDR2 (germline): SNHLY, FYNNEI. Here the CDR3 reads CASSRQGASGETQYF. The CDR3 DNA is TGTGCCAGCAGTAGACAGGGGGCGTCAGGGGAGACCCAGTACTTC.

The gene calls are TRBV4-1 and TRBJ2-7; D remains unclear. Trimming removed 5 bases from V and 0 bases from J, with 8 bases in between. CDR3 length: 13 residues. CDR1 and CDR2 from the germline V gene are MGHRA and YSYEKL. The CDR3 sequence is CASSTTISYEQYF. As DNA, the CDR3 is TGCGCCAGCAGCACCACAATCTCCTACGAGCAGTACTTC.